The 19 T cell receptor beta chains in this list originate from one sample, sequenced in a study of cytomegalovirus exposure and HLA in healthy donors. In the PCR, 60 Vbeta and 13 Jbeta primers were used. Measured with immunoSEQ multiplex PCR; TCRdb has only the in-frame clones, and not every one. This table has about 120,000 clones, over 70% appearing once. The sequencing sample was made of PBMCs. These receptors were collected from a woman aged 18-29 years in good health and CMV-seronegative.

The V gene is TRBV29-1, the J gene TRBJ1-3, with TRBD1 matching 7 bases. With 7 bases clipped from V and 0 bases from J, the junction kept 3 bases outside the gene matches. The CDR3 length is 13 residues. The germline gives CDR1 SQVTM, CDR2 ANQGSEA. The CDR3, as DNA: TGCAGCGCCCGGGACAGCTCTGGAAACACCATATATTTT. Amino acids: CSARDSSGNTIYF.

This chain links TRBV5-4 with TRBJ2-5, with 7 bases that match TRBD2. Germline V CDR1 and CDR2: SGHNT, YYREEE (reference sequence). The CDR3 contains 15 residues. V shed 0 bases, J shed 2 bases, and the junction held 4 bases outside the gene matches. The DNA for the CDR3 is TGTGCCAGCAGCTTGGGGCTAGCGGCACAAGAGACCCAGTACTTC. Protein: CASSLGLAAQETQYF.

The rearrangement joins TRBV6-1 to TRBJ1-1; D is perhaps TRBD1 (5 bases). Germline V CDR1 and CDR2: MNHNS, SASEGT. The CDR3 totals 13 residues. V was shortened by 4 bases and J by 5 bases, with 11 bases between the two germline ends. This CDR3 is CASSGRGYTEAFF. CDR3 DNA sequence: TGTGCCAGCAGTGGGCGGGGGTATACTGAAGCTTTCTTT.

The sample holds a few counts of this clone. The chain employs TRBV6-1 and TRBJ2-5; 7 nucleotides line up with TRBD1. The closer fit of TRBJ2-7 to the DNA end suggests the J call may be wrong. The CDR3 contains 14 residues. The germline CDR1 and CDR2 sequences are MNHNS and SASEGT. The CDR3 nucleotides are TGTGCCACCTCGAACTGGGACAGCGTCTACGAGCAGTACTTC. Translation gives CATSNWDSVYEQYF.

Only a few counts were recorded for this clone. The chain joins TRBV10-1 to TRBJ2-5, with D perhaps TRBD2 (5 bases). The germline V gene encodes CDR1 WNHNN and CDR2 SYGVQD (reference sequence). V lost 0 bases and J lost 2, with 7 bases in between. The CDR3 length is 14 residues. The CDR3 DNA follows: TGCGCCAGCAGTGAGTCGCGGGCACAAGAGACCCAGTACTTC. Protein sequence: CASSESRAQETQYF.

This clone occurred a few times. The chain carries TRBV12-5 and TRBJ2-1, with 12 bases that match TRBD2. Unmatched junction bases numbered 8, after V lost 1 base and J lost 7 bases. The CDR3 covers 17 residues. Per the germline V gene, CDR1 is LGHNT and CDR2 is FRNRAP. CDR3 coding DNA: TGTGCTAGTGGTTTGGGCTTGGCTAGCGGGAGGGGTAATGAGCAGTTCTTC. This encodes CASGLGLASGRGNEQFF. The whole variable domain, remainder taken from reference TRBV12-5 and TRBJ2-1, is DARVTQTPRHKVTEMGQEVTMRCQPILGHNTVFWYRQTMMQGLELLAYFRNRAPLDDSGMPKDRFSAEMPDATLATLKIQPSEPRDSAVYFCASGLGLASGRGNEQFFGPGTRLTVL.

V usage is TRBV29-1 and J usage is TRBJ1-2, with D tentatively TRBD1 (5 bases). V gave up 7 bases and J gave up 4 bases, with 19 bases separating them. This CDR3 region has 14 residues. Germline CDR1 reads SQVTM; CDR2 reads ANQGSEA. The CDR3 nucleotides are TGCAGCGCCAGGAACCGGGACTTCCGCTATGGCTACACCTTC. Its translation is CSARNRDFRYGYTF.

J is TRBJ1-5 and V is TRBV19; no clear D. The germline V gene has CDR1 LNHDA and CDR2 SQIVND (reference sequence). The V gene lost 5 bases and the J gene lost 2 bases, with 10 bases spanning the gap. CDR3 size: 14 residues. The CDR3 sequence: CASSRAGGNQPQHF. The DNA for the CDR3 is TGTGCCAGTAGTCGGGCCGGGGGCAATCAGCCCCAGCATTTT.

The chain couples TRBV7-9 to TRBJ1-2, with 10 bases lining up with TRBD1. Per germline, CDR1 SEHNR and CDR2 FQNEAQ (reference sequence). The CDR3 has 17 residues. V dropped 5 bases and J dropped 6; count of bases not matched to a gene: 15. The CDR3 DNA reads TGTGCCAGCAGCCCGGGAGACAGGGGGCTGTTAATGAATGGCTACACCTTC. Amino acids: CASSPGDRGLLMNGYTF.

CDR3 in amino acids: CASSLIPSGRNEQFF. CDR3 coding DNA: TGTGCCAGCAGCTTGATACCCAGCGGGAGGAATGAGCAGTTCTTC. The chain carries TRBV5-6 and TRBJ2-1, with 9 bases matching TRBD2. V shed 1 base and J 7 bases; nucleotides not matched to a gene: 6. This CDR3 is built from 15 residues. Germline assignment: CDR1 SGHDT and CDR2 YYEEEE.

This chain uses TRBV27 with TRBJ2-3, with a weak D call TRBD2 (5 bases). The CDR3 is made up of 12 amino acids. The V gene lost 9 bases and the J gene lost 3 bases, with 10 bases spanning the gap. CDR1 MNHEY and CDR2 SMNVEV come from the germline V gene (reference sequence). CDR3 sequence reads: CARRGGTDTQYF. Written as DNA, the CDR3 is TGTGCCAGACGAGGCGGGACAGATACGCAGTATTTT.

The CDR3 here is CASSPKLRDTDTQYF. CDR3 nucleotide sequence: TGTGCCAGCAGCCCAAAACTAAGAGACACAGATACGCAGTATTTT. The chain joins TRBV7-8 to TRBJ2-3; D gene ambiguous. Trimming pared 5 bases from V and 2 bases from J, leaving 14 bases between. The germline V gene has CDR1 SGHVS and CDR2 FQNEAQ. The CDR3 is 15 amino acids.

This clone appeared once. This chain connects TRBV6-4 to TRBJ2-1; 8 bases are shared with TRBD2. The CDR3 covers 14 residues. V shed 5 bases and J 4 bases; nucleotides not matched to a gene: 4. Germline V gives CDR1 MRHNA, CDR2 SNTAGT. CDR3 nucleotides: TGTGCCAGCAGTCCCGGGGGGGGTTACAATGAGCAGTTCTTC. Its translation: CASSPGGGYNEQFF.

This clone was observed a few times. V is TRBV7-6 and J is TRBJ2-7; 11 nucleotides line up with TRBD2. The CDR3 extends over 19 amino acids. The J segment lost 2 bases and the V segment lost 1 base, leaving 13 bases of the junction unmatched. CDR1 SGHVS and CDR2 FNYEAQ come from the germline V gene. CDR3 nucleotide sequence: TGTGCCAGCAGCTTAGGGCCGGGACTAGCGGAGGGGAGGGCCTACGAGCAGTACTTC. This sequence encodes CASSLGPGLAEGRAYEQYF.

The chain employs TRBV7-9 and TRBJ2-1, with D possibly matching TRBD2 (6 bases). Trimming stripped 3 bases from V and 0 bases from J, with 15 bases between. This CDR3 region has 17 residues. Looked up from germline, CDR1 is SEHNR and CDR2 is FQNEAQ (reference sequence). The CDR3 DNA reads TGTGCCAGCAGCTTCACGACTAGTGGGAGCTCCTACAATGAGCAGTTCTTC. Protein product: CASSFTTSGSSYNEQFF.

This clone has a single count. The chain joins TRBV7-9 to TRBJ1-4; TRBD1 matches 9 bases. There are 14 residues in the CDR3. Trimming at V came to 2 bases and at J to 7 bases, leaving 2 bases not matched to a gene. Germline lookup yields CDR1 SEHNR and CDR2 FQNEAQ (reference sequence). The chain's CDR3 is CASSLSQGAEKLFF. CDR3 nucleotides: TGTGCCAGCAGCTTATCACAGGGGGCTGAAAAACTGTTTTTT.

This clone was seen only a few times. This sequence joins TRBV4-2 and TRBJ2-5, with D possibly TRBD1 on 5 matching bases. CDR3 length: 14 amino acids. V lost 2 bases and J lost 2, with 9 bases in between. The V gene's germline CDR1 is LGHNA and CDR2 YNFKEQ. Written as DNA, the CDR3 is TGTGCCAGCAGCCAACAAAGGGGTCAAGAGACCCAGTACTTC. Translating gives CASSQQRGQETQYF.

V gene TRBV7-9 combines with J gene TRBJ2-3; 14 bases match TRBD2. V trimming: 9 bases; J trimming: 0 bases; junction bases outside the gene matches: 8. The V gene's germline CDR1 is SEHNR and CDR2 FQNEAQ (reference sequence). The CDR3 runs 17 residues. For the CDR3, the DNA is TGTGCCAGTGCTCCGGGACTAGCGGGGGTTAGCACAGATACGCAGTATTTT. It yields the protein CASAPGLAGVSTDTQYF. The whole variable domain, filled in from reference TRBV7-9 and TRBJ2-3, reads DTGVSQNPRHKITKRGQNVTFRCDPISEHNRLYWYRQTLGQGPEFLTYFQNEAQLEKSRLLSDRFSAERPKGSFSTLEIQRTEQGDSAMYLCASAPGLAGVSTDTQYFGPGTRLTVL.

The chain has TRBV11-2 and TRBJ1-6; 11 bases line up with TRBD1. The CDR3 sequence is 18 residues long. J gave up 7 bases and V 4 bases, and 12 bases lay outside the gene matches. Germline assignment: CDR1 SGHAT and CDR2 FQNNGV. In nucleotides, the CDR3 is TGTGCCAGCAGCTCCCCCTCCGGACAGGGGGCGCGAAATTCACCCCTCCACTTT. Protein: CASSSPSGQGARNSPLHF. The full variable domain, rest sourced from reference TRBV11-2 and TRBJ1-6, is EAGVAQSPRYKIIEKRQSVAFWCNPISGHATLYWYQQILGQGPKLLIQFQNNGVVDDSQLPKDRFSAERLKGVDSTLKIQPAKLEDSAVYLCASSSPSGQGARNSPLHFGNGTRLTVT.